This record looks at one TCR beta chain sequence and its context. Its target is unknown. Healthy donors of bone marrow made up the group. The data stem from a study of cytomegalovirus exposure and HLA in healthy donors. With 7 bases clipped from V and 4 bases from J, the junction kept 5 bases outside the gene matches. The CDR3 contains 13 residues. CDR1 is SQVTM, CDR2 ANQGSEA, per germline. Overall study results and limits: Presence/absence analyses assumed roughly uniform sequencing depth across donors, which may not hold. Listed as cytomegalovirus-associated were 164 TCR beta chains. Later work found that TCR association rates differed between HLA loci; DRB1 had the most and HLA-C the fewest.

PCR amplification relied on 60 Vbeta primers (plus 13 Jbeta primers). Method: immunoSEQ multiplex PCR; TCRdb's copy keeps in-frame clones and lacks some. The profile shows around 150,000 clones, around 80% of them singletons. Material: PBMCs. The chain joins TRBV29-1 to TRBJ2-5; TRBD2 matches 11 bases. The receptor comes from a male donor in good health and CMV-seronegative. The CDR3 DNA follows: TGCAGCGCCGCGACTAGCGGGGCAGAGACCCAGTACTTC. This gives the protein CSAATSGAETQYF.